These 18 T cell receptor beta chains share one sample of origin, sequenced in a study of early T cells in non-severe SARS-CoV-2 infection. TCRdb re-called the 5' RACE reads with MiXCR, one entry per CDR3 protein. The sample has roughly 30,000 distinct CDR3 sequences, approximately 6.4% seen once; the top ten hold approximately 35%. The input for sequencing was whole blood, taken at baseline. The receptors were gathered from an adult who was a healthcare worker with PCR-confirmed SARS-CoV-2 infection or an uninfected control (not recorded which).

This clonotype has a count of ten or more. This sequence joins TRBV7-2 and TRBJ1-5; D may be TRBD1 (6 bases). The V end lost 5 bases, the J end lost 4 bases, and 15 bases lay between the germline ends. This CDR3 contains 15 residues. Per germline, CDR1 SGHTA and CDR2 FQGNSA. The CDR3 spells CASSLQQGPNQPQHF. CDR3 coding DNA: TGTGCCAGCAGCCTCCAACAGGGTCCGAATCAGCCCCAGCATTTT.

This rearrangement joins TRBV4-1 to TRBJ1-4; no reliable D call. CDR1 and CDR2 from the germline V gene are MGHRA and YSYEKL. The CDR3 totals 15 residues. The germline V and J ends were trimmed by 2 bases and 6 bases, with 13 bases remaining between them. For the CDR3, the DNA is TGCGCCAGCAGCCAAAGGGTCAAAGTTGATGAAAAACTGTTTTTT. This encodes CASSQRVKVDEKLFF.

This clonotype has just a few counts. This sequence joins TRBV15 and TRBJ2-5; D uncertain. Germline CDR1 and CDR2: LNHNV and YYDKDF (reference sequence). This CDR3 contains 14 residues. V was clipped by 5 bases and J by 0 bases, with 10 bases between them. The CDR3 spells CATSPRPHQETQYF. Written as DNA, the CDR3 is TGTGCCACCAGCCCCCGACCGCACCAAGAGACCCAGTACTTC. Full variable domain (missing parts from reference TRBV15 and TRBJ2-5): DAMVIQNPRYQVTQFGKPVTLSCSQTLNHNVMYWYQQKSSQAPKLLFHYYDKDFNNEADTPDNFQSRRPNTSFCFLDIRSPGLGDTAMYLCATSPRPHQETQYFGPGTRLLVL.

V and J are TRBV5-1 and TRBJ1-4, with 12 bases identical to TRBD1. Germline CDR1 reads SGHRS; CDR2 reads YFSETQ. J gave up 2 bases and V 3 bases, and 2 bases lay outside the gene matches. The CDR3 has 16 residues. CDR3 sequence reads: CASSWGQGATNEKLFF. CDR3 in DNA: TGCGCCAGCAGCTGGGGACAGGGGGCGACTAATGAAAAACTGTTTTTT.

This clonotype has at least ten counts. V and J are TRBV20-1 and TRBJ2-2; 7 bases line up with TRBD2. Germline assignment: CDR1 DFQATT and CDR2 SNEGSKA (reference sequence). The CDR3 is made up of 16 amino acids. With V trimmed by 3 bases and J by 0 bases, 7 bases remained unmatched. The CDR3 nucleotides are TGCAGTGCTAGGTCGGCGGGAGAGGCGAACACCGGGGAGCTGTTTTTT. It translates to CSARSAGEANTGELFF.

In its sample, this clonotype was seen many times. DNA of the CDR3: TGTGCTAGTGGTTTGGCCTCCGGGACAGGGTACAATTCACCCCTCCACTTT. Translated, it gives CASGLASGTGYNSPLHF. J is TRBJ1-6 and V is TRBV12-5; the match to TRBD1 covers 9 bases. The V segment lost 1 base and the J segment 7 bases; nucleotides outside the gene matches: 8. From germline, CDR1 is LGHNT and CDR2 FRNRAP. The CDR3 contains 17 residues.

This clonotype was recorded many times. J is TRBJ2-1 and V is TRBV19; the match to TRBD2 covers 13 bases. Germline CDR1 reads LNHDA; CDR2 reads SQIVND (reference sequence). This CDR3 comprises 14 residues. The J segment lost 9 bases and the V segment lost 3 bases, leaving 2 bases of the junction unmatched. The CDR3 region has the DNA TGTGCCAGTAGTATGGGACTAGCGGGACTTGAGCAGTTCTTC. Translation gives CASSMGLAGLEQFF.

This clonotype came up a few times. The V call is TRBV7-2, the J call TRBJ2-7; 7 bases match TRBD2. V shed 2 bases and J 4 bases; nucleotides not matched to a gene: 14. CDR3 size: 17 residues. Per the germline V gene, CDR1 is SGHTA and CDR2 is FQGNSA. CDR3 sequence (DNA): TGTGCCAGCAGCTTATCCCCCTTTGCGGCGGGAGCTTACGAGCAGTACTTC. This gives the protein CASSLSPFAAGAYEQYF.

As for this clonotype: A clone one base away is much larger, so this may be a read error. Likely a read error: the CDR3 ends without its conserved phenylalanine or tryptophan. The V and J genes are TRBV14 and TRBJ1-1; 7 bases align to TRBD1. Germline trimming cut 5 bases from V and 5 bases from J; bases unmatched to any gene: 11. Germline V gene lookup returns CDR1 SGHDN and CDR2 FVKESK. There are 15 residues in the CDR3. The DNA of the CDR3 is TGTGCCAGCAGCTTGATAGGGGGCGCGTGGACTGAAGCTTTCCTT. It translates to CASSLIGGAWTEAFL.

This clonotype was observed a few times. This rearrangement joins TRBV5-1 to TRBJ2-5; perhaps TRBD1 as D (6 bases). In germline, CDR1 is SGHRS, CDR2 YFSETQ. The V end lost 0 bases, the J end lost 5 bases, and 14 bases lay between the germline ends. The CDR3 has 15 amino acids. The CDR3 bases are TGCGCCAGCAGCTTGGTGCCTCAGGGGCAGGAGACCCAGTACTTC. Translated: CASSLVPQGQETQYF. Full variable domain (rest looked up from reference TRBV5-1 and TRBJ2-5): KAGVTQTPRYLIKTRGQQVTLSCSPISGHRSVSWYQQTPGQGLQFLFEYFSETQRNKGNFPGRFSGRQFSNSRSEMNVSTLELGDSALYLCASSLVPQGQETQYFGPGTRLLVL.

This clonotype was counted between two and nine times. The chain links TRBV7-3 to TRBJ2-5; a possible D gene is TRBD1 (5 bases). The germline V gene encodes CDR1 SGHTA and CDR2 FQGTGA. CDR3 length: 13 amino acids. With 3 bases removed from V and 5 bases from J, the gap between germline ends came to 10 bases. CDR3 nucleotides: TGTGCCAGCAGCTTTGCCGCAGGGGAGACCCAGTACTTC. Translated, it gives CASSFAAGETQYF. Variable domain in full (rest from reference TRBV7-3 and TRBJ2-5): GAGVSQTPSNKVTEKGKYVELRCDPISGHTALYWYRQSLGQGPEFLIYFQGTGAADDSGLPNDRFFAVRPEGSVSTLKIQRTERGDSAVYLCASSFAAGETQYFGPGTRLLVL.

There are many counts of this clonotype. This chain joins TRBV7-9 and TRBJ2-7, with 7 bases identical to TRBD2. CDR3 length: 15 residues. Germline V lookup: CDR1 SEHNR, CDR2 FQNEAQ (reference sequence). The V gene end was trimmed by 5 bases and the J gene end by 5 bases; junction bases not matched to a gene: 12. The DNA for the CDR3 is TGTGCCAGCAGCCCGACCTTGCGGGAGAGGAACGAGCAGTACTTC. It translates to CASSPTLRERNEQYF.

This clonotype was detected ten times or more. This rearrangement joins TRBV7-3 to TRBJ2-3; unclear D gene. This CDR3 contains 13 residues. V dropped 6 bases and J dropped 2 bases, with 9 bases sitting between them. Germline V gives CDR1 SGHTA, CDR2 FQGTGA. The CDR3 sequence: CASSPGPTDTQYF. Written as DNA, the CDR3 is TGTGCCAGCAGTCCAGGACCCACAGATACGCAGTATTTT. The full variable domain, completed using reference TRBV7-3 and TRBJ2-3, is GAGVSQTPSNKVTEKGKYVELRCDPISGHTALYWYRQSLGQGPEFLIYFQGTGAADDSGLPNDRFFAVRPEGSVSTLKIQRTERGDSAVYLCASSPGPTDTQYFGPGTRLTVL.

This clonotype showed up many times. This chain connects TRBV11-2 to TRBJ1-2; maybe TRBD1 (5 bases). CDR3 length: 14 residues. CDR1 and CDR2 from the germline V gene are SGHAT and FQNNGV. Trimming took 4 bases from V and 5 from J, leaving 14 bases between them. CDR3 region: CASSSNTGGYGYTF. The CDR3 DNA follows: TGTGCCAGCAGCTCCAATACGGGGGGTTATGGCTACACCTTC.

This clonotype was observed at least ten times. In nucleotides, the CDR3 is TGTGCCAGCAGCTTAGTGGCCGTTGCGGTAGACAATGAGCAGTTCTTC. Protein sequence: CASSLVAVAVDNEQFF. The V call is TRBV11-2, the J call TRBJ2-1; D call uncertain. The CDR3 totals 16 residues. Deletions cut 1 base from V and 5 bases from J, with 15 bases between. Looked up from germline, CDR1 is SGHAT and CDR2 is FQNNGV. The full variable domain, completed using reference TRBV11-2 and TRBJ2-1, is EAGVAQSPRYKIIEKRQSVAFWCNPISGHATLYWYQQILGQGPKLLIQFQNNGVVDDSQLPKDRFSAERLKGVDSTLKIQPAKLEDSAVYLCASSLVAVAVDNEQFFGPGTRLTVL.

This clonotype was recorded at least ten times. The CDR3 nucleotides read TGTGCCAGCAGCTCGAAGAATTCGGGACTACTCGGGGAGCTGTTTTTT. Protein: CASSSKNSGLLGELFF. The chain uses TRBV7-2 and TRBJ2-2; the match to TRBD2 covers 7 bases. CDR1 and CDR2 (germline): SGHTA, FQGNSA. The CDR3 sequence is 16 residues long. Trimming cost V 4 bases and J 7 bases; bases outside gene matches: 12.

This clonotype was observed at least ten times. The CDR3: CASSLPTGGASGNTIYF. CDR3 bases: TGTGCCAGCAGTTTACCCACGGGAGGGGCCTCTGGAAACACCATATATTTT. The chain has TRBV28 and TRBJ1-3, with a tentative D call TRBD1 (5 bases). Per the germline V gene, CDR1 is MDHEN and CDR2 is SYDVKM. The CDR3 sequence is 17 residues long. The ends were cut back, 2 bases at V and 0 bases at J, with 14 bases in the middle.

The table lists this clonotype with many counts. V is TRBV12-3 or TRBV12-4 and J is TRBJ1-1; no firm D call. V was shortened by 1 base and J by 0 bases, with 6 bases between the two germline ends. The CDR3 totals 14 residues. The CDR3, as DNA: TGTGCCAGCAGTTTAGACCGCATGAACACTGAAGCTTTCTTT. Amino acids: CASSLDRMNTEAFF.